This T cell receptor (beta chain) came from a study of early T cells in non-severe SARS-CoV-2 infection. Across the whole study: Sequencing of unsorted whole blood was done on bulk RNA, leaving chains unpaired. Regarding the study as a whole: Matching results from VDJdb favored anti-spike CD8 responses, leaving private and CD4 specificities undetected.

This clonotype was seen at least ten times. No antigen is known for it. In the library, individual cDNA molecules carried attached unique molecular identifiers. TCRdb ran MiXCR on the 5' RACE reads and lists one entry per CDR3 protein. The sample records some 29,000 distinct CDR3 sequences, approximately 6% being singletons. The CDR3 is 14 amino acids. With 0 bases removed from V and 6 bases from J, the gap between germline ends came to 12 bases. The germline V gene has CDR1 MGHRA and CDR2 YSYEKL. The sequence was collected from an adult who was a healthcare worker with PCR-confirmed SARS-CoV-2 infection or an uninfected control (not recorded which). Sequenced material: whole blood. The V call is TRBV4-1, the J call TRBJ2-7, with D maybe TRBD1 (5 bases). For the CDR3, the DNA is TGCGCCAGCAGCCAAGAAGGGGCATCGGGCGAGCAGTACTTC. It encodes CASSQEGASGEQYF.